A selection of T cell receptor beta chains follows, all from one sample in a study of identical twins. TCRdb reprocessed the 5' RACE reads via MiXCR and lists one record per CDR3 protein. This sample has some 500,000 distinct CDR3 sequences, with roughly 21% found just once. These data also featured in a second study, about T cells expressing NK-cell markers.

Sequencing was carried out using CD4+ T cells sorted from blood. The receptors come from a woman under 30 in good health. The CDR3 runs from the conserved cysteine through the conserved F or W. A D gene is named only where the DNA matches it firmly. For some rows the clone size is stated as once, few or many, or as a class when expanded; others skip it.

d_call j_call cdr3_length clone_size v_call cdr3_nt cdr3_aa
NA TRBJ2-7 14 few TRBV5-1 TGCGCCAGCAGCCCCGGATCTGTGACCTACGAGCAGTACTTC CASSPGSVTYEQYF
NA TRBJ2-1 15 NA TRBV5-1 TGCGCCAGCAGCTTGGCCTCAGCTACCTACAATGAGCAGTTCTTC CASSLASATYNEQFF
NA TRBJ2-4 14 few TRBV20-1 TGCAGTGCCTCCCTTCTGACCTCTCTGGACATTCAGTACTTC CSASLLTSLDIQYF
TRBD1 TRBJ2-2 16 few TRBV5-6 TGTGCCAGCAGCACCGGGACAGCCATTTACACCGGGGAGCTGTTTTTT CASSTGTAIYTGELFF
NA TRBJ2-1 16 few TRBV6-5 TGTGCCAGCAGTTACGGTGGTGTGGGCTCCTACAATGAGCAGTTCTTC CASSYGGVGSYNEQFF
NA TRBJ2-6 17 NA TRBV5-1 TGCGCCAGCAGCTCCGGGACGCTCAGCTCTGGGGCCAACGTCCTGACTTTC CASSSGTLSSGANVLTF
NA TRBJ2-5 16 NA TRBV6-5 TGTGCCAGCAGTTACCCTCCGACGCGAGCACAAGAGACCCAGTACTTC CASSYPPTRAQETQYF
NA TRBJ2-5 15 few TRBV6-5 TGTGCCAGCAGTTACTCGGGCGGAGGGGGAGAGACCCAGTACTTC CASSYSGGGGETQYF
TRBD1 TRBJ1-4 15 few TRBV5-1 TGCGCCAGCAGCAGAGGACAGGGAGGGGACGAAAAACTGTTTTTT CASSRGQGGDEKLFF
TRBD1 TRBJ1-5 15 many TRBV12-3/TRBV12-4 TGTGCCAGCAGTTTAACTGGGACAGAAAATCAGCCCCAGCATTTT CASSLTGTENQPQHF
NA TRBJ2-5 14 many TRBV20-1 TGCAGTGCTAGAGATATGGACATAAAAGAGACCCAGTACTTC CSARDMDIKETQYF
NA TRBJ1-1 13 few TRBV6-1 TGTGCCAGCAGCCCGCTAAGGGACACTGAAGCTTTCTTT CASSPLRDTEAFF
NA TRBJ2-7 16 few TRBV7-2 TGTGCCAGCAGCTTAGAGGGGTCTCCTTCCTTCTACGAGCAGTACTTC CASSLEGSPSFYEQYF
NA TRBJ2-5 10 NA TRBV20-1 TGCAGTGCGCGGAGGGAGGCCCAGTACTTC CSARREAQYF
TRBD1 TRBJ2-7 14 NA TRBV7-2 TGTGCCAGCAGCTTAGTCGGGACAGTGCCCGAGCAGTACTTC CASSLVGTVPEQYF
NA TRBJ2-6 14 NA TRBV21-1 TGTGCCAGCCGACCTCACCGTTGGGCCAACGTCCTGACTTTC CASRPHRWANVLTF
TRBD1 TRBJ2-5 17 NA TRBV6-1 TGTGCCAGCGGATGGACAGGGTCGAATTTCGGAAAAGAGACCCAGTACTTC CASGWTGSNFGKETQYF
TRBD2 TRBJ2-3 14 NA TRBV20-1 TGCAGTGCTAAGAGCGGGGGGGCCGGAGGTACGCAGTATTTT CSAKSGGAGGTQYF
NA TRBJ1-1 13 many TRBV12-3/TRBV12-4 TGTGCCAGCAGTTCCCGGCTGGGAACTGAAGCTTTCTTT CASSSRLGTEAFF
TRBD1 TRBJ2-2 16 NA TRBV9 TGTGCCAGCAGCGTAGAAGGGCAGGGGGTGACCGGGGAGCTGTTTTTT CASSVEGQGVTGELFF
NA TRBJ1-2 19 few TRBV5-4 TGTGCCAGCAGCTTGGATCTGATTGTGGGTCCGTTCCGAGACTATGGCTACACCTTC CASSLDLIVGPFRDYGYTF
NA TRBJ2-7 15 few TRBV12-3/TRBV12-4 TGTGCCAGCACCCTCGGGGCGGGTCTAGCCTACGAGCAGTACTTC CASTLGAGLAYEQYF
NA TRBJ1-1 13 NA TRBV6-1 TGTGCCAGCAGTCCCGGGGCAAGGGATGAAGCTTTCTTT CASSPGARDEAFF
NA TRBJ2-7 13 NA TRBV4-3 TGCGCCAGCAGCCAAGACAGGGAAGGAGAGCAGTACTTC CASSQDREGEQYF
NA TRBJ2-1 16 few TRBV5-1 TGCGCCAGCAGCTTGGCTGCGCTTAGCGAGTACAATGAGCAGTTCTTC CASSLAALSEYNEQFF
NA TRBJ2-7 13 few TRBV7-2 TGTGCCAGCAGCCTTTTGAGGGGGAGCGAGCAGTACTTC CASSLLRGSEQYF
TRBD2 TRBJ2-3 15 NA TRBV18 TGTGCCAGCTCACCGTGGCGGGAGGAGACAGATACGCAGTATTTT CASSPWREETDTQYF
TRBD1 TRBJ1-2 13 NA TRBV6-6 TGTGCCAGCAGCGACAGGGTATCGTATGGCTACACCTTC CASSDRVSYGYTF
TRBD2 TRBJ2-4 14 few TRBV30 TGTGCCTGGAGCCGGGAGGCCAACGCGAACATTCAGTACTTC CAWSREANANIQYF
TRBD2 TRBJ2-3 11 few TRBV10-3 TGTGCCATCCGGGGGGGGGATACGCAGTATTTT CAIRGGDTQYF
TRBD1 TRBJ1-3 15 NA TRBV27 TGTGCCAGCAGCGGACAGGGCAACTCTGGAAACACCATATATTTT CASSGQGNSGNTIYF
NA TRBJ1-3 19 few TRBV5-1 TGCGCCAGCAGCTTGACGGCAGGGGATTCTCTCCTCTCTGGAAACACCATATATTTT CASSLTAGDSLLSGNTIYF
TRBD2 TRBJ2-1 15 NA TRBV20-1 TGCAGTGCGAGCTCGGGACTAGGAGGCTACAATGAGCAGTTCTTC CSASSGLGGYNEQFF
NA TRBJ2-3 13 few TRBV12-3/TRBV12-4 TGTGCCAGCAGTTTGCAGGAGGCGGATACGCAGTATTTT CASSLQEADTQYF
NA TRBJ1-1 13 many TRBV20-1 TGCAGCGGCTGTCGGACGGCGAACACTGAAGCTTTCTTT CSGCRTANTEAFF
TRBD2 TRBJ2-1 16 NA TRBV20-1 TGCTGTGCTAGAGCTAGCGGGGGGCCTTCCTACAATGAGCAGTTCTTC CCARASGGPSYNEQFF
TRBD2 TRBJ2-3 16 few TRBV28 TGTGCCAGCACCCCCGGGACTAGCCTCAGCACAGATACGCAGTATTTT CASTPGTSLSTDTQYF
NA TRBJ1-5 15 NA TRBV9 TGTGCCAGCAGCGTAGGCGGGAATAGCAATCAGCCCCAGCATTTT CASSVGGNSNQPQHF
NA TRBJ2-3 16 NA TRBV12-3/TRBV12-4 TGTGCCAGCAGCCCGGGGCCCACACGGGGCACAGATACGCAGTATTTT CASSPGPTRGTDTQYF
NA TRBJ2-4 14 NA TRBV11-3 TGTGCCAGCAGCGGCACGGCCGGGACCGGCATTCAGTACTTC CASSGTAGTGIQYF
NA TRBJ2-5 13 few TRBV20-1 TGCAGTGCTAGGGGCAGGGCGGGGGAGACCCAGTACTTC CSARGRAGETQYF
NA TRBJ2-1 14 many TRBV5-1 TGCGCCAGCAGCTTGGCAGGGTCTATTAATGAGCAGTTCTTC CASSLAGSINEQFF
NA TRBJ2-3 15 NA TRBV6-1 TGTGCCAGCACCCCAGAGCCCCTTGGGGCAGATACGCAGTATTTT CASTPEPLGADTQYF
TRBD1 TRBJ2-1 14 NA TRBV7-6 TGTGCCAGCAGCTCGATTCCAGGGGGCAATGAGCAGTTCTTC CASSSIPGGNEQFF